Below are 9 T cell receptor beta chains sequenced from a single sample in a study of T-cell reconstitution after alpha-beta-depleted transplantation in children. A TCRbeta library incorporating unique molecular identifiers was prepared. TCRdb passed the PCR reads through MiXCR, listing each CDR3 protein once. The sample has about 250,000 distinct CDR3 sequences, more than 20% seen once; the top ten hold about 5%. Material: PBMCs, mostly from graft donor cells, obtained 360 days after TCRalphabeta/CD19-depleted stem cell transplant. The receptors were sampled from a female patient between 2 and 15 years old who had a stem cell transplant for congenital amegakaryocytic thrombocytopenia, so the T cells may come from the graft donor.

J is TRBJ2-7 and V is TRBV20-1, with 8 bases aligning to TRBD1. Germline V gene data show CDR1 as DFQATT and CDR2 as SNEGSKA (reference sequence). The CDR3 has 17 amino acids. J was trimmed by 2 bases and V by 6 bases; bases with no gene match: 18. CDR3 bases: TGCAGTGCCAGCCCCAGGGGGCCCGCGCGGTTGACCTACGAGCAGTACTTC. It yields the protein CSASPRGPARLTYEQYF.

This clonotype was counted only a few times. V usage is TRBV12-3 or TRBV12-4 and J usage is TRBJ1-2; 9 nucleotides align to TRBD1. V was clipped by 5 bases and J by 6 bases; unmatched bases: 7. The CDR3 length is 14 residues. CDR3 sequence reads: CASSLGQGLNGYTF. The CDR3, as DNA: TGTGCCAGCAGTCTCGGACAGGGGTTGAATGGCTACACCTTC.

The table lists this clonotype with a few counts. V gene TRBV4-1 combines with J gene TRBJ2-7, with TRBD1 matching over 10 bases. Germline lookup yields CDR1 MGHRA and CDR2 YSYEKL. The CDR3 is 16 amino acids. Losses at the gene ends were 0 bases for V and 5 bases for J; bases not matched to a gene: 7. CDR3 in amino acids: CASSQDRWTGGNEQYF. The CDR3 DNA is TGCGCCAGCAGCCAAGATCGGTGGACAGGGGGAAACGAGCAGTACTTC.

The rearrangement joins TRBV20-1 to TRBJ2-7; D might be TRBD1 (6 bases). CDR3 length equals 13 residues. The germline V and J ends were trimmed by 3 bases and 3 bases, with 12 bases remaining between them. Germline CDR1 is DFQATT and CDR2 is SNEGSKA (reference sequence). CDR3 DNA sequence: TGCAGTGCTAGTCAGGACAGATACTACGAGCAGTACTTC. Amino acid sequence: CSASQDRYYEQYF.

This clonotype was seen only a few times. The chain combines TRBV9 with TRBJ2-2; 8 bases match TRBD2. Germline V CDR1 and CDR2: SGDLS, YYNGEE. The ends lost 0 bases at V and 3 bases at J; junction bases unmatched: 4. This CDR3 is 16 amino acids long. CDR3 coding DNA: TGTGCCAGCAGCGTAGGCACTAGCGGAGACACCGGGGAGCTGTTTTTT. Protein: CASSVGTSGDTGELFF.

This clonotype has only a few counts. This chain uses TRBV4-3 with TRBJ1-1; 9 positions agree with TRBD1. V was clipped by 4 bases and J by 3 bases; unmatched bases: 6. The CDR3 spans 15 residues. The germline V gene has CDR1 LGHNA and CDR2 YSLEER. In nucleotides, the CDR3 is TGCGCCAGCAGCCGCACTACAGGGGGCTACACTGAAGCTTTCTTT. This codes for CASSRTTGGYTEAFF.

CDR3 residues: CASSPTGLLQETQYF. Written as DNA, the CDR3 is TGTGCCAGCAGCCCCACCGGACTGTTACAAGAGACCCAGTACTTC. The chain couples TRBV5-4 to TRBJ2-5; D might be TRBD2 (5 bases). This CDR3 comprises 15 residues. Between the trimmed V and J ends, which lost 4 bases and 2 bases, there was a span of 15 bases. Germline loops: CDR1 SGHNT, CDR2 YYREEE (reference sequence).

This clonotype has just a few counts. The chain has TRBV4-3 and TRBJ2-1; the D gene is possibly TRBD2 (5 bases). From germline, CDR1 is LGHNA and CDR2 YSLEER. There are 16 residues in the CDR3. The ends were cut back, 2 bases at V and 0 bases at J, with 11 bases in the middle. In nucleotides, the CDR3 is TGCGCCAGCAGCCAAACCCTAGCTGGCTCCTACAATGAGCAGTTCTTC. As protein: CASSQTLAGSYNEQFF.

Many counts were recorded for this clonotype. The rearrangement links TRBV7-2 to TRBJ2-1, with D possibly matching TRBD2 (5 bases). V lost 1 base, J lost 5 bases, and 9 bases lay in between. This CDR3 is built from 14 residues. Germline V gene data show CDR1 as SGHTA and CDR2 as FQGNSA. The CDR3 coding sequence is TGTGCCAGCAGCTTAGAGCGGCTAAACAATGAGCAGTTCTTC. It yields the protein CASSLERLNNEQFF.